The rows below give T cell receptor beta chains drawn from one sample of a study of vaccination and CD4 T cells after COVID-19. TCRdb re-called the PCR reads with MiXCR, one entry per CDR3 protein. The sample shows about 14,000 distinct CDR3 sequences, approximately 35% of them seen only once. Which antigens these TCRs recognize remains unknown. Sequencing used cultured CD4+ T cells from blood. The receptors here all came from a human donor with COVID-19. CDR3s leave out the opening cysteine and the closing phenylalanine or tryptophan.

J gene,V gene,CDR3 protein
TRBJ1-2,TRBV7-8,ASSLPGLYGYT
TRBJ1-1,TRBV5-1,ASRTGDTEAF
TRBJ2-2,TRBV7-6,ASSLGTATGELF
TRBJ2-7,TRBV7-9,ASSLAGGGEQY
TRBJ2-1,TRBV19,ASSKTGVDEQF
TRBJ1-5,TRBV12-3/TRBV12-4,ASRPGRIGSSNQPQH
TRBJ2-7,TRBV9,ASSLGQSSYEQY
TRBJ2-7,TRBV29-1,STGTGPYEQY
TRBJ2-5,TRBV6-1,ASSLRDRVRETQY
TRBJ2-2,TRBV2,ATSQRGGVGELF
TRBJ1-5,TRBV19,ASSIEGTVNQPQH
TRBJ2-2,TRBV10-3,AIRGLTNTGKLF
TRBJ1-2,TRBV6-2/TRBV6-3,ASTDSARKGPYYGYT
TRBJ2-1,TRBV20-1,SARKQNNEQF
TRBJ1-2,TRBV9,ASTPGQSIGYT
TRBJ2-7,TRBV20-1,SAGSGAGEQY
TRBJ2-4,TRBV10-3,AISDTLLAKNIQY
TRBJ1-5,TRBV11-2,ASSLGAARPNQPQH
TRBJ2-2,TRBV6-1,ASSPWAGELF
TRBJ1-6,TRBV7-6,ASSSGRNSPLH
TRBJ1-2,TRBV9,ASSVEAGKGYT
TRBJ2-3,TRBV4-2,ASSREGGSTDTQY
TRBJ2-5,TRBV30,AWSVKGYRGKQETQY
TRBJ2-1,TRBV11-3,ASSKMASEQF
TRBJ1-1,TRBV28,ASGIARGAAF
TRBJ1-3,TRBV20-1,SARTAGGSGNTIY
TRBJ2-5,TRBV6-5,ASSYDVLAGVETQY
TRBJ1-4,TRBV7-9,ASSPGWGQGSEKLF
TRBJ1-2,TRBV7-8,ASSLAQYGYT
TRBJ1-1,TRBV7-9,ASSRGSNWGTEAF
TRBJ2-3,TRBV2,ASSESDTQY
TRBJ1-6,TRBV2,ASFKDRGYNSPLH
TRBJ2-5,TRBV11-2,ATGGRGETQY
TRBJ2-7,TRBV7-9,ASSLGSGRTDEQY
TRBJ1-1,TRBV7-2,ASTIGALVGTEAF
TRBJ1-1,TRBV7-9,ASSLTTGGEAF
TRBJ2-5,TRBV5-4,ASRGGGDRKETQY
TRBJ1-5,TRBV7-9,ASSFAASNQPQH
TRBJ2-7,TRBV19,ASSPSGAGYEQY
TRBJ1-1,TRBV27,ASSSLRQGSITEAF